The rows below give T cell receptor beta chains drawn from one sample of a study of cytomegalovirus exposure and HLA in healthy donors. Data came from immunoSEQ multiplex PCR; TCRdb stores just in-frame clones and leaves some out. The data show roughly 98,000 clones, about two thirds seen once. Sequences were obtained from PBMCs. All receptors come from a woman in her twenties or thirties in good health and CMV-seropositive. Each CDR3 is given with its conserved first and last residue. The D gene is left open where the match is weak. Size is omitted from some rows. Given values are once, few, many or a class for expanded clones.

D,J,V,size,CDR3,DNA
TRBD1,TRBJ2-7,TRBV6-1,-,CTSSDFRTGWYEQYF,TGTACCAGCAGTGACTTCCGGACAGGGTGGTACGAGCAGTACTTC
-,TRBJ2-5,TRBV7-8,-,CASSPSETQYF,TGTGCCAGCAGCCCGTCAGAGACCCAGTACTTC
-,TRBJ2-3,TRBV2,few,CASSERVGYTSTDTQYF,TGTGCCAGCAGTGAACGGGTTGGGTATACTAGCACAGATACGCAGTATTTT
TRBD1,TRBJ2-1,TRBV30,few,CAWRRQGARNEQFF,TGTGCCTGGCGCCGACAGGGGGCGCGGAATGAGCAGTTCTTC
-,TRBJ2-2,TRBV30,few,CAWRPRNTGELFF,TGTGCCTGGAGGCCCAGGAACACCGGGGAGCTGTTTTTT
TRBD1,TRBJ2-7,TRBV19,-,CASSSPGQTYEQYF,TGTGCCAGTAGCTCACCGGGACAGACCTACGAGCAGTACTTC
TRBD1,TRBJ1-2,TRBV5-1,-,CASSPDRGGFYGYPF,TGCGCCAGCAGCCCGGACAGGGGGGGTTTCTATGGCTACCCCTTC
TRBD1,TRBJ1-4,TRBV4-1,-,CASTTGAPNEKLFF,TGCGCCAGCACCACAGGGGCGCCTAATGAAAAACTGTTTTTT
TRBD2,TRBJ2-7,TRBV19,-,CASSWTSGSYEQYF,TGTGCCAGTAGTTGGACTAGCGGTAGCTACGAGCAGTACTTC
TRBD1,TRBJ2-3,TRBV5-6,few,CASTQHWGQGQDTQYF,TGTGCCAGCACCCAGCATTGGGGACAGGGACAAGATACGCAGTATTTT
TRBD2,TRBJ2-1,TRBV15,once,CATSREGSGGYNEQFF,TGTGCCACCAGCAGAGAAGGAAGCGGGGGGTACAATGAGCAGTTCTTC
TRBD1,TRBJ1-2,TRBV6-1,-,CASRGTGVGGYTF,TGTGCCAGCAGGGGGACAGGGGTTGGTGGCTACACCTTC
-,TRBJ1-4,TRBV27,-,CASRVGVNEKLFF,TGTGCCAGCAGGGTGGGCGTTAATGAAAAACTGTTTTTT
-,TRBJ2-7,TRBV7-2,-,CASSSNQRYEQYF,TGTGCCAGCAGCTCAAACCAGCGATACGAGCAGTACTTC
-,TRBJ1-1,TRBV7-2,few,CASSLGFGSAEAFF,TGTGCCAGCAGCTTAGGGTTCGGTAGCGCTGAAGCTTTCTTT
-,TRBJ2-2,TRBV7-8,-,CASSSPRGGTGELFF,TGTGCCAGCAGCTCCCCGAGGGGGGGCACCGGGGAGCTGTTTTTT
TRBD1,TRBJ2-7,TRBV5-1,-,CASSLGTGAYEQYF,TGCGCCAGCAGCTTGGGAACAGGGGCCTACGAGCAGTACTTC
-,TRBJ1-1,TRBV19,-,CASSIGGSGTEAFF,TGTGCCAGTAGTATAGGGGGAAGCGGCACTGAAGCTTTCTTT
-,TRBJ2-7,TRBV6-5,-,CASSYPGSYEQYF,TGTGCCAGCAGTTATCCAGGCTCCTACGAGCAGTACTTC
-,TRBJ1-5,TRBV7-8,-,CASSLEQGRNQPQHF,TGTGCCAGCAGCTTAGAACAGGGCCGCAATCAGCCCCAGCATTTT
TRBD1,TRBJ1-6,TRBV25-1,-,CASRETGTAYNSPLHF,TGTGCCAGCAGAGAAACCGGGACAGCTTATAATTCACCCCTCCACTTT
-,TRBJ1-6,TRBV18,few,CASSPAQANNSPLHF,TGTGCCAGCTCACCTGCCCAGGCGAATAATTCACCCCTCCACTTT
TRBD1,TRBJ1-1,TRBV5-6,-,CASSYRDRARKAFF,TGTGCCAGCAGCTACCGGGACAGGGCGAGAAAAGCTTTCTTT
TRBD1,TRBJ2-5,TRBV5-4,-,CASSFWDRATQYF,TGTGCCAGCAGCTTTTGGGACAGGGCGACCCAGTACTTC
TRBD1,TRBJ1-3,TRBV5-1,-,CASSLQGAIGNTIYF,TGCGCCAGCAGCTTGCAGGGGGCAATTGGAAACACCATATATTTT
-,TRBJ1-2,TRBV9,-,CASSHESYGYTF,TGTGCCAGCAGCCATGAGTCCTATGGCTACACCTTC
TRBD1,TRBJ2-7,TRBV10-1,-,CASRYGVLGQKFYEQYF,TGCGCCAGCAGATATGGAGTTTTGGGACAGAAATTCTACGAGCAGTACTTC
-,TRBJ2-7,TRBV6-6,few,CASSYGRDEQYF,TGTGCCAGCAGTTATGGCAGGGACGAGCAGTACTTC
TRBD1,TRBJ1-4,TRBV2,-,CASTSGGTNEKLFF,TGTGCCAGCACATCAGGGGGCACTAATGAAAAACTGTTTTTT
-,TRBJ2-3,TRBV11-2,-,CASSFGGTDTQYF,TGTGCCAGCAGCTTCGGGGGTACAGATACGCAGTATTTT
-,TRBJ2-3,TRBV7-3,once,CASSPLLRLADTQYF,TGTGCCAGCAGCCCACTGCTCCGTTTGGCAGATACGCAGTATTTT
-,TRBJ2-1,TRBV2,-,CASSLEVEQFF,TGTGCCAGCAGTTTAGAGGTTGAGCAGTTCTTC
-,TRBJ1-2,TRBV7-9,-,CASSPTESYGYTF,TGTGCCAGCAGCCCGACAGAGAGCTATGGCTACACCTTC
-,TRBJ2-7,TRBV5-6,few,CASSLEGGLYEQYF,TGTGCCAGCAGCTTGGAGGGGGGGCTATACGAGCAGTACTTC
-,TRBJ2-7,TRBV6-1,-,CASSEAVRGSAGEQYF,TGTGCCAGCAGTGAAGCCGTGAGAGGGTCCGCCGGGGAGCAGTACTTC
-,TRBJ2-3,TRBV4-3,few,CASSQALGGGTDTQYF,TGCGCCAGCAGCCAAGCGTTAGGCGGCGGCACAGATACGCAGTATTTT
-,TRBJ2-2,TRBV7-2,few,CASARHGTTNTGELFF,TGTGCCAGCGCTCGGCACGGGACAACCAACACCGGGGAGCTGTTTTTT
-,TRBJ2-2,TRBV19,-,CASSLVGGGELFF,TGTGCCAGTAGTCTTGTAGGGGGCGGGGAGCTGTTTTTT
TRBD1,TRBJ1-5,TRBV28,-,CASRQGNQPQHF,TGTGCCAGCAGACAGGGGAATCAGCCCCAGCATTTT
-,TRBJ2-5,TRBV11-2,few,CASSFSEETQYF,TGTGCCAGCAGCTTTTCGGAGGAGACCCAGTACTTC
-,TRBJ2-7,TRBV10-3,-,CAISEFGTAQTRNYEQYF,TGTGCCATCAGTGAGTTCGGCACAGCCCAAACAAGGAACTACGAGCAGTACTTC
-,TRBJ2-5,TRBV4-2,-,CASRRGSGGEETQYF,TGTGCCAGCAGGCGCGGGTCTGGAGGTGAGGAGACCCAGTACTTC